Presented here are 28 T cell receptor beta chains from one specimen sequenced in a study of cytomegalovirus exposure and HLA in healthy donors. The PCR was carried out with 60 Vbeta primers and 13 Jbeta primers. This table comes from immunoSEQ multiplex PCR, and its TCRdb copy is limited to in-frame clones, with some not included. Among approximately 70,000 clones listed, 70% to 75% were seen once. Sequencing used PBMCs. All receptors come from a human donor in good health.

J is TRBJ2-1 and V is TRBV10-3, with D perhaps matching TRBD1 (5 bases). The germline V and J ends were trimmed by 3 bases and 5 bases, with 5 bases remaining between them. The CDR3 contains 12 residues. The germline gives CDR1 ENHRY, CDR2 SYGVKD. The CDR3 nucleotides are TGTGCCATCAGTGACAGGGACAATGAGCAGTTCTTC. It translates to CAISDRDNEQFF.

About this clone itself: The junction shows a germline mismatch at one end, possibly a read error. The gene calls are TRBV7-7 and TRBJ2-2; D not resolved. The CDR3 has 14 amino acids. CDR1 and CDR2 (germline): SSHAT, FNYEAQ (reference sequence). The chain's CDR3 is CASSLFEETGELFF. The CDR3 nucleotides are TGTGCTAGCAGCTTATTCGAGGAAACCGGGGAGCTGTTTTTT.

J is TRBJ1-2 and V is TRBV14; D is unclear. The CDR3 has 14 amino acids. Trimming removed 0 bases from V and 4 bases from J, with 9 bases in between. Germline V CDR1 and CDR2: SGHDN, FVKESK. CDR3 region: CASSQDMAGYGYTF. In DNA, the CDR3 is TGTGCCAGCAGCCAAGATATGGCAGGCTATGGCTACACCTTC. Full variable domain (outside the CDR3, taken from reference TRBV14 and TRBJ1-2): EAGVTQFPSHSVIEKGQTVTLRCDPISGHDNLYWYRRVMGKEIKFLLHFVKESKQDESGMPNNRFLAERTGGTYSTLKVQPAELEDSGVYFCASSQDMAGYGYTFGSGTRLTVV.

This chain uses TRBV28 with TRBJ1-4; TRBD1 agrees at 7 bases. The CDR3 runs 17 residues. Germline V gene data show CDR1 as MDHEN and CDR2 as SYDVKM. V trimming: 5 bases; J trimming: 0 bases; junction bases outside the gene matches: 9. CDR3 region: CASSQRTGSPTNEKLFF. In DNA form, the CDR3 reads TGTGCCAGCAGTCAGCGGACAGGAAGTCCAACTAATGAAAAACTGTTTTTT.

This chain connects TRBV27 to TRBJ2-7, with a weak D call TRBD2 (6 bases). CDR1 and CDR2 (germline): MNHEY, SMNVEV (reference sequence). V lost 6 bases, J lost 3 bases, and 18 bases lay in between. The CDR3 spans 15 residues. For the CDR3, the DNA is TGTGCCAGCAGCCCGGAGCAGGGAGGAGGCTACGAGCAGTACTTC. Residues: CASSPEQGGGYEQYF.

The genes are TRBV11-3 and TRBJ2-7; 7 nucleotides align to TRBD1. Germline trimming cut 3 bases from V and 5 bases from J; bases unmatched to any gene: 7. Germline V gene sequence: CDR1 SGHNT, CDR2 YENEEA. CDR3 length: 14 amino acids. Here the CDR3 reads CASSLSQGWNEQYF. CDR3 coding DNA: TGTGCCAGCAGCTTGTCACAGGGGTGGAACGAGCAGTACTTC.

This sequence joins TRBV30 and TRBJ1-1; no clear D. CDR3 length: 11 amino acids. Trimming removed 2 bases at V and 7 bases at J, with 8 bases between. Germline V gives CDR1 GTSNPN, CDR2 SVGIG (reference sequence). This chain's CDR3 is CAWSISGEAFF. The CDR3 DNA sequence: TGTGCCTGGAGTATCAGTGGTGAAGCTTTCTTT.

The chain couples TRBV11-3 to TRBJ2-5; 14 bases fit TRBD2. This CDR3 comprises 17 residues. Germline trimming cut 3 bases from V and 4 bases from J; bases unmatched to any gene: 7. The germline V gene has CDR1 SGHNT and CDR2 YENEEA. CDR3 in amino acids: CASSLRTGLAGAETQYF. The CDR3 region has the DNA TGTGCCAGCAGCTTGAGAACGGGACTAGCGGGAGCAGAGACCCAGTACTTC.

The genes are TRBV2 and TRBJ1-5; perhaps TRBD1 as D (6 bases). V dropped 7 bases and J dropped 6 bases, with 13 bases sitting between them. CDR1 is SNHLY and CDR2 is FYNNEI in the germline V gene. This CDR3 is built from 13 residues. The CDR3 protein is CASNRDDSQPQHF. The CDR3 DNA reads as TGTGCCAGCAACAGGGACGACAGTCAGCCCCAGCATTTT.

The V and J genes are TRBV15 and TRBJ2-7; D possibly corresponds to TRBD2 (5 bases). Germline loops: CDR1 LNHNV, CDR2 YYDKDF (reference sequence). Trimming shortened V by 9 bases and J by 1 base, and 19 bases separated the two germline ends. CDR3 size: 15 residues. In DNA, the CDR3 is TGTGCCACGAAAACAGCGGAGGAGGCTTCCTACGAGCAGTACTTC. This sequence encodes CATKTAEEASYEQYF.

This chain connects TRBV4-1 to TRBJ2-5; D perhaps matches TRBD2 (5 bases). The length of the CDR3 is 14 residues. V lost 4 bases to trimming and J lost 4 bases, with 13 bases between them. Germline loops: CDR1 MGHRA, CDR2 YSYEKL. DNA of the CDR3: TGCGCCAGCAGCCTCCCGGGGTTAGGAGAGACCCAGTACTTC. It translates to CASSLPGLGETQYF.

The chain employs TRBV6-1 and TRBJ1-6; 7 bases align to TRBD1. The CDR3 contains 16 residues. The germline gives CDR1 MNHNS, CDR2 SASEGT. V shed 0 bases and J 10 bases; nucleotides not matched to a gene: 9. The CDR3 reads CASSEAGGAKKSPLHF. Here the CDR3 DNA reads TGTGCCAGCAGTGAAGCAGGGGGCGCGAAGAAATCACCCCTCCACTTT.

V gene TRBV5-5 combines with J gene TRBJ1-5, with a weak D call TRBD1 (5 bases). V lost 4 bases, J lost 2 bases, and 13 bases lay in between. This CDR3 has 15 amino acids. The germline gives CDR1 SGHKS, CDR2 YYEKEE (reference sequence). The CDR3 bases are TGTGCCAGCAGCCCGGGGGGGGGTGGCAATCAGCCCCAGCATTTT. Protein sequence: CASSPGGGGNQPQHF.

There are a few counts of this clone. V and J are TRBV5-4 and TRBJ1-1; D gene ambiguous. The V and J ends lost 2 bases and 5 bases respectively, with 13 bases between them. The V gene's germline CDR1 is SGHNT and CDR2 YYREEE (reference sequence). This CDR3 has 14 residues. As DNA, the CDR3 is TGTGCCAGCAGCTTCTTTAGCCCTGCGACTGAAGCTTTCTTT. This gives the protein CASSFFSPATEAFF.

With respect to this clone: The same CDR3 also results from other DNA sequences found in this sample. This rearrangement joins TRBV5-1 to TRBJ2-7, with 7 bases aligning to TRBD1. CDR3 length equals 14 residues. Per the germline V gene, CDR1 is SGHRS and CDR2 is YFSETQ. With V trimmed by 0 bases and J by 1 base, 1 base remained unmatched. The CDR3 nucleotides are TGCGCCAGCAGCTTGGGACAGGGTTCCTACGAGCAGTACTTC. This codes for CASSLGQGSYEQYF.

The J gene is TRBJ2-5, the V gene TRBV30; 13 positions agree with TRBD2. CDR1 is GTSNPN, CDR2 SVGIG, per germline (reference sequence). This CDR3 is built from 15 residues. V lost 5 bases and J lost 5; bases outside the gene matches: 8. CDR3 residues: CAWGPTSGRGETQYF. The CDR3 DNA is TGTGCCTGGGGGCCCACTAGCGGGAGGGGCGAGACCCAGTACTTC.

The rearrangement links TRBV4-2 to TRBJ1-1; TRBD1 matches at 8 bases. This CDR3 spans 15 amino acids. V was clipped by 0 bases and J by 8 bases; unmatched bases: 8. CDR1 LGHNA and CDR2 YNFKEQ come from the germline V gene. CDR3 sequence reads: CASSQDPRGLGEAFF. CDR3 bases: TGTGCCAGCAGCCAAGATCCCAGGGGGCTCGGGGAAGCTTTCTTT.

The DNA of the CDR3 is TGTGCCTGGAGTGACGGCGGGAGCTCCTACGAGCAGTACTTC. Its translation: CAWSDGGSSYEQYF. This chain connects TRBV30 to TRBJ2-7; 7 bases fit TRBD2. J was trimmed by 0 bases and V by 1 base; bases with no gene match: 3. Germline V gene data show CDR1 as GTSNPN and CDR2 as SVGIG (reference sequence). This CDR3 has 14 amino acids.

The chain uses TRBV30 and TRBJ2-2; 9 bases match TRBD1. This CDR3 spans 14 amino acids. Per germline, CDR1 GTSNPN and CDR2 SVGIG (reference sequence). The junction had 5 bases not matched to a gene; V was cut back by 2 bases and J by 7 bases. CDR3 residues: CAWSRDRVNGELFF. In DNA form, the CDR3 reads TGTGCCTGGAGTAGGGACAGGGTGAACGGGGAGCTGTTTTTT.

The rearrangement links TRBV13 to TRBJ2-5; TRBD2 aligns across 7 bases. The germline CDR1 and CDR2 sequences are PRHDT and FYEKMQ (reference sequence). Trimming removed 3 bases from V and 4 bases from J; junction bases left unmatched: 8. This CDR3 has 15 residues. In nucleotides, the CDR3 is TGTGCCAGCAGCTTGCGACTAGCAGAGGGAGAGACCCAGTACTTC. Encoded protein: CASSLRLAEGETQYF.

This chain connects TRBV5-1 to TRBJ1-2; D possibly corresponds to TRBD1 (5 bases). The V gene's germline CDR1 is SGHRS and CDR2 YFSETQ. This CDR3 contains 14 residues. V lost 4 bases to trimming and J lost 0 bases, with 10 bases between them. This CDR3 is CASSQTATNYGYTF. For the CDR3, the DNA is TGCGCCAGCAGCCAGACAGCTACTAACTATGGCTACACCTTC.

This clone was detected once. The CDR3 DNA is TGCAGCGTCTTCAGGGGAGTAACTAATGAAAAACTGTTTTTT. Translated: CSVFRGVTNEKLFF. This chain joins TRBV29-1 and TRBJ1-4; a weak D match, TRBD1 (6 bases). Germline CDR1 and CDR2: SQVTM and ANQGSEA. V was cut by 6 bases and J by 1 base, with 12 bases left in between. The CDR3 spans 14 residues. Complete variable domain (other parts from reference TRBV29-1 and TRBJ1-4): SAVISQKPSRDICQRGTSLTIQCQVDSQVTMMFWYRQQPGQSLTLIATANQGSEATYESGFVIDKFPISRPNLTFSTLTVSNMSPEDSSIYLCSVFRGVTNEKLFFGSGTQLSVL.

This clone has just a few counts. This chain links TRBV5-1 with TRBJ1-1; TRBD1 agrees at 8 bases. Germline CDR1 reads SGHRS; CDR2 reads YFSETQ. The CDR3 extends over 14 amino acids. The trim removed 0 bases at V and 7 bases at J, leaving 5 bases unmatched. The CDR3 DNA is TGCGCCAGCAGCTTGGACAGGGGGATGGATGAAGCTTTCTTT. Residues: CASSLDRGMDEAFF.

The rearrangement links TRBV5-4 to TRBJ1-1; maybe TRBD1 (6 bases). The germline V gene has CDR1 SGHNT and CDR2 YYREEE (reference sequence). This CDR3 contains 15 residues. Trimming shortened V by 7 bases and J by 6 bases, and 22 bases separated the two germline ends. CDR3: CASYRAGARRAEAFF. For the CDR3, the DNA is TGTGCCAGCTACCGGGCAGGGGCCCGAAGGGCTGAAGCTTTCTTT.

The chain employs TRBV9 and TRBJ2-7, with D maybe TRBD1 (6 bases). Per the germline V gene, CDR1 is SGDLS and CDR2 is YYNGEE. The V end lost 3 bases, the J end lost 0 bases, and 22 bases lay between the germline ends. The CDR3 spans 18 residues. This CDR3 reads CASSADTNDRRYSYEQYF. Written as DNA, the CDR3 is TGTGCCAGCAGCGCGGATACTAACGACAGGCGATACTCCTACGAGCAGTACTTC.

The chain uses TRBV25-1 and TRBJ2-7; tentative D call: TRBD2 (6 bases). This CDR3 region has 12 residues. Trimming left V 5 bases short and J 6 bases short, with 11 bases between. Germline CDR1 reads MGHDK; CDR2 reads SYGVNS. In nucleotides, the CDR3 is TGTGCCAGCAGTTCTCCCGGGGGCGAGCAGTACTTC. Translated: CASSSPGGEQYF.

The count of this clone is one. The CDR3 DNA is TGTGCCAGCAGCCAAGAGGAACAGACACCCTACACCTTC. Translated: CASSQEEQTPYTF. The chain employs TRBV14 and TRBJ1-2; D remains ambiguous. The CDR3 covers 13 residues. Per the germline V gene, CDR1 is SGHDN and CDR2 is FVKESK. Trimming removed 0 bases from V and 10 bases from J, with 12 bases in between.

This clone was seen a few times. The V gene is TRBV5-8, the J gene TRBJ1-1, with D perhaps matching TRBD1 (5 bases). Germline CDR1 and CDR2: SGHTS and YDEGEE. The CDR3 runs to 15 residues. Trimming removed 0 bases from V and 1 base from J, with 10 bases in between. CDR3 bases: TGTGCCAGCAGCTTGGACAGGATGAAGAACACTGAAGCTTTCTTT. Amino acid sequence: CASSLDRMKNTEAFF.